These 12 T cell receptor beta chains originate from one sample sequenced in a study of radiotherapy plus CTLA-4 blockade in lung cancer. This table comes from immunoSEQ multiplex PCR, and its TCRdb copy is limited to in-frame clones, with some not included. Of 55,000 or so clones in the sample, around four fifths were seen once. The starting material was peripheral blood, obtained from a patient treated with radiotherapy plus ipilimumab. The origin of the receptors is a human donor with non-small cell lung cancer whose response to radiotherapy plus ipilimumab could not be evaluated.

The chain carries TRBV11-3 and TRBJ2-1; 14 nucleotides agree with TRBD2. Germline values: CDR1 SGHNT, CDR2 YENEEA. This CDR3 is 17 amino acids long. With 3 bases clipped from V and 1 base from J, the junction kept 2 bases outside the gene matches. CDR3 sequence reads: CASSLGTSGSSYNEQFF. In nucleotides, the CDR3 is TGTGCCAGCAGCTTGGGGACTAGCGGGAGTTCCTACAATGAGCAGTTCTTC.

The chain links TRBV7-2 to TRBJ2-7, with 13 bases lining up with TRBD2. The length of the CDR3 is 16 residues. CDR1 and CDR2 from the germline V gene are SGHTA and FQGNSA. V lost 4 bases, J lost 4 bases, and 7 bases stayed unmatched. Here the CDR3 DNA reads TGTGCCAGCAGCTCTCGGACTAGCGGGAGTAGGTACGAGCAGTACTTC. This gives the protein CASSSRTSGSRYEQYF.

The chain joins TRBV9 to TRBJ2-3; a possible D gene is TRBD1 (6 bases). V lost 4 bases to trimming and J lost 5 bases, with 20 bases between them. CDR3 size: 16 residues. CDR1 is SGDLS and CDR2 is YYNGEE in the germline V gene. For the CDR3, the DNA is TGTGCCAGCAGCTCCCCCGGGACAACCCGTGGAGATACGCAGTATTTT. Its protein is CASSSPGTTRGDTQYF. The complete variable domain, with remaining parts taken from reference TRBV9 and TRBJ2-3, reads DSGVTQTPKHLITATGQRVTLRCSPRSGDLSVYWYQQSLDQGLQFLIQYYNGEERAKGNILERFSAQQFPDLHSELNLSSLELGDSALYFCASSSPGTTRGDTQYFGPGTRLTVL.

The gene calls are TRBV5-6 and TRBJ2-3; weak D call: TRBD2 (5 bases). V lost 4 bases and J lost 2, with 8 bases in between. This CDR3 has 13 amino acids. Germline CDR1 is SGHDT and CDR2 is YYEEEE. The CDR3 bases are TGTGCCAGCAGCGACGGGGACACAGATACGCAGTATTTT. Amino acids: CASSDGDTDTQYF.

The chain employs TRBV15 and TRBJ1-3; possibly TRBD1 for D (5 bases). Germline loops: CDR1 LNHNV, CDR2 YYDKDF (reference sequence). V shed 0 bases and J shed 0 bases, with 12 bases lying between them. The CDR3 is 17 residues long. The CDR3 nucleotides are TGTGCCACCAGCAGAGAGGCGACAGCCCTCTCTGGAAACACCATATATTTT. The encoded protein is CATSREATALSGNTIYF.

This chain links TRBV5-1 with TRBJ2-3; no clear D. Trimming removed 0 bases from V and 4 bases from J, with 9 bases in between. Germline CDR1 SGHRS, CDR2 YFSETQ. The CDR3 is 14 residues long. The CDR3 here is CASSLEFGPDTQYF. The DNA of the CDR3 is TGCGCCAGCAGCTTGGAATTTGGCCCAGATACGCAGTATTTT.

This chain joins TRBV7-2 and TRBJ1-2, with a possible D match to TRBD1 (5 bases). Trimming took off 3 bases at V and 6 bases at J, with 17 bases between the two ends. Per germline, CDR1 SGHTA and CDR2 FQGNSA. The CDR3 consists of 15 residues. CDR3 residues: CASSFRGVESDGYTF. The CDR3 DNA sequence: TGTGCCAGCAGCTTTCGGGGGGTGGAATCGGATGGCTACACCTTC.

The CDR3: CSVDSRGDTQYF. The CDR3 DNA is TGCAGCGTTGATTCCCGGGGGGATACGCAGTATTTT. The rearrangement uses TRBV29-1 and TRBJ2-3; D might be TRBD2 (6 bases). This CDR3 is 12 amino acids long. The germline V gene has CDR1 SQVTM and CDR2 ANQGSEA. V lost 3 bases to trimming and J lost 6 bases, with 10 bases between them.

CDR3 DNA: TGTGCCAGCAGCTTAGCAGGGCCCGGGGAGCTGTTTTTT. Its translation: CASSLAGPGELFF. This chain uses TRBV11-3 with TRBJ2-2; D is possibly TRBD1 (5 bases). Deletions cut 1 base from V and 6 bases from J, with 6 bases between. This CDR3 spans 13 amino acids. The germline CDR1 and CDR2 sequences are SGHNT and YENEEA.

The chain employs TRBV2 and TRBJ2-3; 9 bases match TRBD2. Per the germline V gene, CDR1 is SNHLY and CDR2 is FYNNEI. V trimming: 4 bases; J trimming: 0 bases; junction bases outside the gene matches: 5. The CDR3 length is 16 residues. CDR3 nucleotides: TGTGCCAGCAGTGCGTCTAGCGGGGTTAGCACAGATACGCAGTATTTT. This sequence encodes CASSASSGVSTDTQYF. Combining the CDR3 with reference TRBV2 and TRBJ2-3 gives the whole variable domain EPEVTQTPSHQVTQMGQEVILRCVPISNHLYFYWYRQILGQKVEFLVSFYNNEISEKSEIFDDQFSVERPDGSNFTLKIRSTKLEDSAMYFCASSASSGVSTDTQYFGPGTRLTVL.

CDR3 DNA sequence: TGTGCCTTCCGGGACACCAGCTCCTACAATGAGCAGTTCTTC. It translates to CAFRDTSSYNEQFF. The chain links TRBV2 to TRBJ2-1; a possible D gene is TRBD1 (6 bases). Germline V gene data show CDR1 as SNHLY and CDR2 as FYNNEI. The V end lost 11 bases, the J end lost 0 bases, and 14 bases lay between the germline ends. The CDR3 totals 14 residues.

The chain's CDR3 is CASSLDGVGIQPQHF. CDR3 in DNA: TGTGCCAGCAGCTTAGATGGGGTCGGGATCCAGCCCCAGCATTTT. The chain recombines TRBV7-2 with TRBJ1-5, with D hard to call. Trimming removed 1 base from V and 7 bases from J, with 14 bases in between. The CDR3 is 15 amino acids. Germline CDR1 SGHTA, CDR2 FQGNSA.